Here is one T cell receptor (beta chain) with its context. The data belong to a study of control samples from healthy donors and cancer patients. Libraries were prepared by immunoSEQ multiplex PCR; TCRdb keeps only in-frame clonotypes and omits some of them. In the table there are around 100,000 clones, about 90% of which are singletons. The CDR3 runs to 14 residues. With 3 bases clipped from V and 7 bases from J, the junction kept 7 bases outside the gene matches. Germline-derived CDR1 and CDR2 are GTSNPN and SVGIG (reference sequence). Sequenced: blood. The receptor was derived from a man younger than 45 in good health. V gene TRBV30 combines with J gene TRBJ2-1; 9 bases match TRBD2. This chain's CDR3 is CAWRLAGDRNEQFF. CDR3 DNA sequence: TGTGCCTGGAGGTTAGCGGGAGACCGTAATGAGCAGTTCTTC.